Listed below are T cell receptor beta chains from one sample, sequenced in a study of regulatory dendritic cells for organ transplantation. Their target antigens are unknown. The table came from immunoSEQ multiplex PCR; TCRdb's copy has only in-frame clones and leaves some out. The sample includes 9,500 to 15,000 clones, about 70% of them seen just once. Sequencing input: naive CD4+ T cells from blood cultured with regulatory dendritic cells. The receptor source for this set is a human donor in good health. Each CDR3 is given with its conserved first and last residue. Each record gives: CDR3 protein, CDR3 DNA, J gene, V gene, clone size, D gene. D genes are given only for firm matches. Clone size appears in some rows only: once, few, many, or a class for an expanded clone.

CASSRTSGSSTDTQYF TGTGCCAGCAGCCGTACTAGCGGGAGTAGCACAGATACGCAGTATTTT TRBJ2-3 TRBV5-4 - TRBD2
CASSVTGMNTGELFF TGTGCCAGCAGCGTCACAGGGATGAACACCGGGGAGCTGTTTTTT TRBJ2-2 TRBV9 - -
CASSERGRTDGYTF TGTGCCAGCAGTGAAAGGGGGCGGACCGATGGCTACACCTTC TRBJ1-2 TRBV6-1 - TRBD1
CASSIEGRYYGYTF TGTGCCAGTAGTATAGAGGGCAGGTACTATGGCTACACCTTC TRBJ1-2 TRBV19 - -
CASSLTGLNSPLHF TGTGCCAGCAGCTTGACAGGCTTAAATTCACCCCTCCACTTT TRBJ1-6 TRBV6-5 few -
CASSLGTQGGSYNEQFF TGTGCCAGCAGCTTAGGGACTCAGGGGGGATCCTACAATGAGCAGTTCTTC TRBJ2-1 TRBV11-2 - -
CASSVSQLEGGLFF TGTGCCAGCAGCGTATCGCAGTTGGAGGGAGGACTGTTTTTT TRBJ1-4 TRBV9 - -
CASSAGGTGGSYEQYF TGTGCCAGCAGCGCCGGAGGGACAGGGGGCTCCTACGAGCAGTACTTC TRBJ2-7 TRBV11-3 - TRBD1
CASSLDRETQYF TGTGCCAGCAGCTTAGATCGGGAGACCCAGTACTTC TRBJ2-5 TRBV11-2 - -
CASSLRTGGGNSPLHF TGTGCCAGCAGCCTAAGGACAGGGGGAGGTAATTCACCCCTCCACTTT TRBJ1-6 TRBV7-9 - TRBD1
CASSATDRNMNTEAFF TGTGCCAGCAGCGCCACGGACAGAAACATGAACACTGAAGCTTTCTTT TRBJ1-1 TRBV9 - -
CASSRSGGFSYEQYF TGTGCCAGCAGCCGTAGCGGGGGTTTCTCCTACGAGCAGTACTTC TRBJ2-7 TRBV11-2 - TRBD2